The sample holds one count of the clone carrying this T cell receptor beta chain. These data are taken from a study of blood T cell repertoires in COVID-19. As for the study in general: Samples representing acute and convalescent COVID-19 were sourced from the United States, Italy and Spain. T cells, B-cell-depleted T cells, or PBMCs provided the cDNA or gDNA that served as material.

Per the original data handling: Reference gene primers were amplified, and this amplification served to estimate nucleated cell counts. TCRdb keeps only in-frame clones here, not all; method: immunoSEQ multiplex PCR. The D gene and trimming were derived from the DNA, and the V and J assignments and clone size from that table. The data hold under 200,000 clones, with roughly 85% observed a single time. Germline CDR1 is LGHNA and CDR2 is YSLEER. Trimming removed 4 bases at V and 1 base at J, with 13 bases between. The CDR3 totals 15 residues. Sequencing was performed on peripheral blood. The clonotype was recovered from a woman of 80 years or more with acute or convalescent COVID-19. The V and J genes are TRBV4-3 and TRBJ1-2, with D uncertain. The CDR3 region is CASSPSPTGNYGYTF. CDR3 in DNA: TGCGCCAGCAGCCCAAGCCCCACGGGTAACTATGGCTACACCTTC.